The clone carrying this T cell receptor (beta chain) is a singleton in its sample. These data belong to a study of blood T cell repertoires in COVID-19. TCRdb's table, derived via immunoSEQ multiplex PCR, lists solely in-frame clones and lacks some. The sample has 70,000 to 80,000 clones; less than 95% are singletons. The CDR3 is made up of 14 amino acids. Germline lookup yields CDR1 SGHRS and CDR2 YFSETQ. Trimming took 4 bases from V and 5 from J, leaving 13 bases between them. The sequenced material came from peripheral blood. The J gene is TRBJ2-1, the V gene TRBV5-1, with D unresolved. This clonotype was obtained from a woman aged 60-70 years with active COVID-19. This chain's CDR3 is CASSDLAGNNEQFF. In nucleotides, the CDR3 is TGCGCCAGCAGCGACCTCGCAGGTAACAATGAGCAGTTCTTC.